The subject of this entry is one T cell receptor beta chain. The antigen remains unidentified. After autologous stem cell transplantation all patients relapsed, and prior brentuximab vedotin exposure differed between cohorts. Clones were read by immunoSEQ multiplex PCR, and TCRdb kept only the in-frame ones, dropping some. The table lists around 4,100 clones, around 60% of them singletons. This record belongs to a study of PD-1 blockade in classical Hodgkin lymphoma. Study overall: With a 2-week interval, patients received intravenous nivolumab at 3 mg/kg. Study conclusions and caveats: Complete responders matched newly diagnosed patients in baseline diversity.

Sequencing was performed on peripheral blood mononuclear cells (PBMCs), taken at baseline. The sequence was obtained from a human donor with classical Hodgkin lymphoma.

CDR3 sequence: CASSQDPNWGTGELFF. The DNA for the CDR3 is TGCGCCAGCAGCCAAGATCCAAATTGGGGCACCGGGGAGCTGTTTTTT. This chain connects TRBV4-3 to TRBJ2-2; D gene uncertain. CDR3 length: 16 amino acids. With 0 bases removed from V and 4 bases from J, the gap between germline ends came to 12 bases. Per germline, CDR1 LGHNA and CDR2 YSLEER.